Presented here are 13 T cell receptor beta chains from one specimen sequenced in a study of T cell changes during pregnancy in multiple sclerosis. TCRdb's table, derived via immunoSEQ multiplex PCR, lists solely in-frame clones and lacks some. The sample yields around 130,000 clones, roughly 92% seen once. This specimen was peripheral blood, taken before pregnancy. These receptors all stem from a female donor with multiple sclerosis, enrolled in a pregnancy study.

This chain joins TRBV5-1 and TRBJ1-4, with D perhaps TRBD1 (6 bases). V shed 3 bases and J shed 8 bases, with 17 bases lying between them. The CDR3 covers 15 residues. CDR1 and CDR2 from the germline V gene are SGHRS and YFSETQ. In DNA form, the CDR3 reads TGCGCCAGCAGCTCGGCAGGGGCTGTGCGAGAAAAACTGTTTTTT. Translated: CASSSAGAVREKLFF.

This chain joins TRBV5-1 and TRBJ2-7, with a tentative D call TRBD2 (5 bases). Germline V lookup: CDR1 SGHRS, CDR2 YFSETQ. Trimming removed 0 bases at V and 4 bases at J, with 14 bases between. The CDR3 sequence is 15 residues long. The CDR3 nucleotides read TGCGCCAGCAGCTTGGGGGTGGGAGAAGGATACGAGCAGTACTTC. This gives the protein CASSLGVGEGYEQYF.

The rearrangement joins TRBV6-5 to TRBJ1-2; D is ambiguous. Germline lookup yields CDR1 MNHEY and CDR2 SVGAGI. The V end was cut by 6 bases, the J end by 2 bases, with 10 bases between. This CDR3 comprises 13 residues. The CDR3 nucleotides read TGTGCCAGCAGCCCAAGCAGGAACTATGGCTACACCTTC. Translating it yields CASSPSRNYGYTF.

The chain couples TRBV7-9 to TRBJ2-3, with 7 bases that match TRBD1. The CDR3 consists of 12 residues. V gave up 2 bases and J gave up 13 bases; unmatched junction bases: 6. Germline loops: CDR1 SEHNR, CDR2 FQNEAQ (reference sequence). CDR3 DNA: TGTGCCAGCAGCTTACAACAGGGGAAGGAGTATTTT. Its translation: CASSLQQGKEYF.

The rearrangement uses TRBV15 and TRBJ2-6; unclear D gene. The CDR3 runs 16 residues. V gave up 0 bases and J gave up 0 bases, with 6 bases separating them. Looked up from germline, CDR1 is LNHNV and CDR2 is YYDKDF (reference sequence). CDR3 DNA: TGTGCCACCAGCAGAGATCAGTCCTCTGGGGCCAACGTCCTGACTTTC. Its protein is CATSRDQSSGANVLTF.

The rearrangement links TRBV19 to TRBJ1-1; a possible D gene is TRBD1 (6 bases). This CDR3 has 16 amino acids. CDR1 and CDR2 from the germline V gene are LNHDA and SQIVND (reference sequence). Trimming took off 0 bases at V and 0 bases at J, with 11 bases between the two ends. The CDR3 loop reads CASSIEGTHMNTEAFF. The CDR3 DNA sequence: TGTGCCAGTAGTATAGAGGGGACACACATGAACACTGAAGCTTTCTTT. Filled out from reference TRBV19 and TRBJ1-1, the complete variable domain reads DGGITQSPKYLFRKEGQNVTLSCEQNLNHDAMYWYRQDPGQGLRLIYYSQIVNDFQKGDIAEGYSVSREKKESFPLTVTSAQKNPTAFYLCASSIEGTHMNTEAFFGQGTRLTVV.

This chain uses TRBV5-5 with TRBJ2-7; TRBD1 is a possible D gene (6 bases). Trimming left V 7 bases short and J 1 base short, with 21 bases between. Looked up from germline, CDR1 is SGHKS and CDR2 is YYEKEE (reference sequence). The CDR3 length is 16 residues. The CDR3 nucleotides are TGTGCCAGCCACCGAGGGGGACGTGGGGTGTCCTACGAGCAGTACTTC. This translates into CASHRGGRGVSYEQYF.

The chain links TRBV10-1 to TRBJ2-5; D is ambiguous. The V end lost 4 bases, the J end lost 3 bases, and 9 bases lay between the germline ends. Per the germline V gene, CDR1 is WNHNN and CDR2 is SYGVQD (reference sequence). This CDR3 has 13 amino acids. The CDR3: CASSGVLKETQYF. The DNA of the CDR3 is TGCGCCAGCAGTGGAGTACTAAAAGAGACCCAGTACTTC.

The J gene is TRBJ2-1, the V gene TRBV7-9, with 8 positions matching TRBD2. CDR1 and CDR2 from the germline V gene are SEHNR and FQNEAQ (reference sequence). The V segment lost 10 bases and the J segment 6 bases; nucleotides outside the gene matches: 11. This CDR3 is 14 amino acids long. The CDR3 spells CATRGGGKSNEQFF. DNA for the CDR3: TGTGCCACCCGTGGCGGGGGGAAAAGCAATGAGCAGTTCTTC. Full variable domain (outside the CDR3, taken from reference TRBV7-9 and TRBJ2-1): DTGVSQNPRHKITKRGQNVTFRCDPISEHNRLYWYRQTLGQGPEFLTYFQNEAQLEKSRLLSDRFSAERPKGSFSTLEIQRTEQGDSAMYLCATRGGGKSNEQFFGPGTRLTVL.

The chain couples TRBV28 to TRBJ1-5; D call uncertain. Germline CDR1 and CDR2: MDHEN and SYDVKM. The CDR3 is 16 residues long. The V end lost 2 bases, the J end lost 3 bases, and 14 bases lay between the germline ends. The CDR3 loop reads CASSLGVGRFNQPQHF. Here the CDR3 DNA reads TGTGCCAGCAGTTTAGGGGTAGGGAGGTTCAATCAGCCCCAGCATTTT. The variable domain in full, completed from reference TRBV28 and TRBJ1-5, reads DVKVTQSSRYLVKRTGEKVFLECVQDMDHENMFWYRQDPGLGLRLIYFSYDVKMKEKGDIPEGYSVSREKKERFSLILESASTNQTSMYLCASSLGVGRFNQPQHFGDGTRLSIL.

V gene TRBV28 combines with J gene TRBJ1-2; 7 bases agree with TRBD1. V was pared by 6 bases and J by 10 bases, with 11 bases of the junction left unmatched. The CDR3 runs 13 residues. Looked up from germline, CDR1 is MDHEN and CDR2 is SYDVKM. The CDR3 loop is CASRPDRAPSYTF. Here the CDR3 DNA reads TGTGCCAGCAGACCTGACAGGGCGCCTTCCTACACCTTC.

The gene calls are TRBV5-4 and TRBJ2-5; D is uncertain. The V end lost 0 bases, the J end lost 5 bases, and 14 bases lay between the germline ends. This CDR3 has 15 residues. Germline CDR1 is SGHNT and CDR2 is YYREEE (reference sequence). CDR3 coding DNA: TGTGCCAGCAGCTTGGCCCGCGCTGCCGGGGAGACCCAGTACTTC. It specifies CASSLARAAGETQYF.

The rearrangement uses TRBV5-4 and TRBJ2-5, with TRBD2 identical over 8 bases. Germline CDR1 and CDR2: SGHNT and YYREEE (reference sequence). The CDR3 totals 14 residues. Germline trimming cut 4 bases from V and 4 bases from J; bases unmatched to any gene: 6. Here the CDR3 reads CASSVGRGGETQYF. The DNA of the CDR3 is TGTGCCAGCAGCGTCGGACGGGGGGGAGAGACCCAGTACTTC.